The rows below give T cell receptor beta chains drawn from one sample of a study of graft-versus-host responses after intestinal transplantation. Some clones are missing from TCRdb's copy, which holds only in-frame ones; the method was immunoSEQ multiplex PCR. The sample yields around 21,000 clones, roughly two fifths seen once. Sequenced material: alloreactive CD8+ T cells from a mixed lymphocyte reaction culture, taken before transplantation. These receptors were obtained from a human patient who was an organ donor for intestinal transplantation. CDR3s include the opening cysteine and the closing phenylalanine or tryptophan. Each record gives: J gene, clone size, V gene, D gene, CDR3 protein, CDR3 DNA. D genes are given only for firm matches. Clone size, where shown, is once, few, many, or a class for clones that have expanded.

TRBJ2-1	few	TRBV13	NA	CASSPTGGEQFF	TGTGCCAGCAGCCCCACCGGGGGTGAGCAGTTCTTC
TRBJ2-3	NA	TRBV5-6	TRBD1	CASSLVDRGSTDTQYF	TGTGCCAGCAGCTTAGTCGACAGGGGGAGCACAGATACGCAGTATTTT
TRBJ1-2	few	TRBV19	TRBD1	CASGTGNYGYTF	TGTGCCAGTGGGACAGGGAACTATGGCTACACCTTC
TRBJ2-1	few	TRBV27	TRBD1	CASSSPIGQGDDEQFF	TGTGCCAGCAGTTCCCCAATAGGACAGGGCGACGATGAGCAGTTCTTC
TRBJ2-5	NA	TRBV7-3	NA	CASSRVRGETQYF	TGTGCCAGCAGCCGGGTGCGAGGGGAGACCCAGTACTTC
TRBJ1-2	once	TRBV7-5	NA	CASSRPGQTSLYGYTF	TGTGCCAGCAGCCGGCCGGGACAGACGAGCCTCTATGGCTACACCTTC
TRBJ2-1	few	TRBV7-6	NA	CASSLVGSNNEQFF	TGTGCCAGCAGCTTGGTTGGCTCCAACAATGAGCAGTTCTTC
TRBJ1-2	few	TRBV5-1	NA	CASSLEGVWSYGYTF	TGCGCCAGCAGCTTGGAGGGGGTCTGGAGCTATGGCTACACCTTC
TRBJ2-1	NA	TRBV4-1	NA	CASSQVGVGYEQFF	TGCGCCAGCAGCCAAGTCGGCGTTGGGTATGAGCAGTTCTTC
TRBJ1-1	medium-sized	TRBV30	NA	CAWSALWHTEAFF	TGTGCCTGGAGTGCCCTTTGGCACACTGAAGCTTTCTTT
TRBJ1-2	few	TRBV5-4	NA	CASSAYMGGYTF	TGTGCCAGCAGCGCCTACATGGGGGGCTACACCTTC
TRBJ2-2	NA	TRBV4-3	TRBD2	CASSQDRLGLAGPTGELFF	TGCGCCAGCAGCCAAGATAGGCTAGGTCTAGCGGGACCCACCGGGGAGCTGTTTTTT
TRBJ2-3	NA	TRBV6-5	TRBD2	CASSSSGSRTDTQYF	TGTGCCAGCAGTTCCAGCGGGAGTAGGACAGATACGCAGTATTTT
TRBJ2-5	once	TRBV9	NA	CASSVGQGDARVETQYF	TGTGCCAGCAGCGTAGGGCAGGGAGATGCCCGAGTAGAGACCCAGTACTTC
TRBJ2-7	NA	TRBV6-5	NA	CASGGIYEQYF	TGTGCCAGCGGGGGGATCTACGAGCAGTACTTC
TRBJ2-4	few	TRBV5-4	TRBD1	CASSVGQGKSIQYF	TGTGCCAGCAGCGTCGGACAGGGGAAAAGCATTCAGTACTTC
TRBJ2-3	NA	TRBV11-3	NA	CASSLAGRSTDTQYF	TGTGCCAGCAGCTTAGCGGGGAGGAGCACAGATACGCAGTATTTT
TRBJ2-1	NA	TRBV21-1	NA	CASSKWCEDRGQFF	TGTGCCAGCAGCAAATGGTGCGAGGACAGGGGGCAGTTCTTC